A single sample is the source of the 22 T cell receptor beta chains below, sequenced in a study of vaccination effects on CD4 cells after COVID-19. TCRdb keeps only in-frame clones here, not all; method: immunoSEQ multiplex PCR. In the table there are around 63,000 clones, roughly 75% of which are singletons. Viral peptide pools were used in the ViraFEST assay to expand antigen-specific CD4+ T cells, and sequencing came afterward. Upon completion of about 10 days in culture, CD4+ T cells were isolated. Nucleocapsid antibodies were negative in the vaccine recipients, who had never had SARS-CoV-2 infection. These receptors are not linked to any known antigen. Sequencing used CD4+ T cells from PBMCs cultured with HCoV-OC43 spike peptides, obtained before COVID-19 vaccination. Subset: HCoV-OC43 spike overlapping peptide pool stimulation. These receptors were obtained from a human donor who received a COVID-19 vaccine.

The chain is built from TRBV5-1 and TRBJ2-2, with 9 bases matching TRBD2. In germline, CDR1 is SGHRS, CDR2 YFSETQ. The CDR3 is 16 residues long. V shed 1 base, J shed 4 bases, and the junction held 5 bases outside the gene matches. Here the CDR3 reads CASSLLAGASTGELFF. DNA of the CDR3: TGCGCCAGCAGCTTGTTAGCGGGGGCGAGCACCGGGGAGCTGTTTTTT.

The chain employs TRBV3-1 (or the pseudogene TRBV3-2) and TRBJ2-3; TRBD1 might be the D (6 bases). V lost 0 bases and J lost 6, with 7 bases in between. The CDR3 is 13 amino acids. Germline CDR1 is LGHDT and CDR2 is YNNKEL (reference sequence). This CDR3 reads CASSQDRGDTQYF. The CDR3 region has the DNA TGTGCCAGCAGCCAAGATAGGGGGGATACGCAGTATTTT.

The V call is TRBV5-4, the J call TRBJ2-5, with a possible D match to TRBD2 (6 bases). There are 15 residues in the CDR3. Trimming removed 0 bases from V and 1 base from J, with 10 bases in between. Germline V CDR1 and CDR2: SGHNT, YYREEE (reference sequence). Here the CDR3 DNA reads TGTGCCAGCAGCTTGGTACTTAGCGGCCAAGAGACCCAGTACTTC. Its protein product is CASSLVLSGQETQYF.

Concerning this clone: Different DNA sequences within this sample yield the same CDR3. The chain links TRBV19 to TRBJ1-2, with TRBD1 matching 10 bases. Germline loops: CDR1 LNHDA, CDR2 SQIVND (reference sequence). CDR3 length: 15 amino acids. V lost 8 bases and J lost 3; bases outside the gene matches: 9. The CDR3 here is CASRPGTGADYGYTF. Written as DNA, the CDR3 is TGTGCCAGTCGTCCCGGGACAGGGGCGGACTATGGCTACACCTTC. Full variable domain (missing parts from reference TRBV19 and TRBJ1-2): DGGITQSPKYLFRKEGQNVTLSCEQNLNHDAMYWYRQDPGQGLRLIYYSQIVNDFQKGDIAEGYSVSREKKESFPLTVTSAQKNPTAFYLCASRPGTGADYGYTFGSGTRLTVV.

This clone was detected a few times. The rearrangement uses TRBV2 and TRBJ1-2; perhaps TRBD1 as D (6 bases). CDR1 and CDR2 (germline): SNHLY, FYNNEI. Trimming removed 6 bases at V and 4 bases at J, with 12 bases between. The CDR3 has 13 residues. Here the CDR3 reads CASRPTGIYGYTF. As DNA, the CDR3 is TGTGCCAGCAGACCCACAGGGATCTATGGCTACACCTTC.

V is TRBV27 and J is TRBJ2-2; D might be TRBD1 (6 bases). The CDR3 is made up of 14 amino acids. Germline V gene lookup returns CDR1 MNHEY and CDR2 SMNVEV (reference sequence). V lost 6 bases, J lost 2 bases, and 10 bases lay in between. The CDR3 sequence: CASSVGTNTGELFF. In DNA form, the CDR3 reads TGTGCCAGCAGCGTAGGGACAAACACCGGGGAGCTGTTTTTT.

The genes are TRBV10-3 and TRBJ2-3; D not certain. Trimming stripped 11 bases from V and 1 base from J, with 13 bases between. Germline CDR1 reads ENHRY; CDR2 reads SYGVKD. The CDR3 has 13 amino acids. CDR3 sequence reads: CAAHPAGTDTQYF. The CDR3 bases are TGTGCCGCCCATCCTGCCGGCACAGATACGCAGTATTTT.

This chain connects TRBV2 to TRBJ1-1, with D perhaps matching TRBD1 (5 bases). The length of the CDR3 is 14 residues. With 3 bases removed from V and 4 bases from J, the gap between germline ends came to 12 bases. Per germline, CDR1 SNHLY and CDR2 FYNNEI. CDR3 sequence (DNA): TGTGCCAGCAGTGACAGGGTAAGGGGCACTGAAGCTTTCTTT. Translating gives CASSDRVRGTEAFF. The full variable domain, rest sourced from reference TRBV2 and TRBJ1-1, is EPEVTQTPSHQVTQMGQEVILRCVPISNHLYFYWYRQILGQKVEFLVSFYNNEISEKSEIFDDQFSVERPDGSNFTLKIRSTKLEDSAMYFCASSDRVRGTEAFFGQGTRLTVV.

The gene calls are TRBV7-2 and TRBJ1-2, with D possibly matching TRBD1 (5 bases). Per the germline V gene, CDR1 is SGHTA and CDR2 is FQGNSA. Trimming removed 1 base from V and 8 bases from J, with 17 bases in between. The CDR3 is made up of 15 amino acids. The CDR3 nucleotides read TGTGCCAGCAGCTTAGGCAACCAGGGCAGATGGGGCTACACCTTC. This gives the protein CASSLGNQGRWGYTF.

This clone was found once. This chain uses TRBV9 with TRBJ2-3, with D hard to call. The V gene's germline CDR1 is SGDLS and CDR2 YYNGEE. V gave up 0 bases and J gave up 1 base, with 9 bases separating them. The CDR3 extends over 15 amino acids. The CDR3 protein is CASSVGVPGTDTQYF. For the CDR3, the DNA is TGTGCCAGCAGCGTAGGGGTCCCTGGCACAGATACGCAGTATTTT.

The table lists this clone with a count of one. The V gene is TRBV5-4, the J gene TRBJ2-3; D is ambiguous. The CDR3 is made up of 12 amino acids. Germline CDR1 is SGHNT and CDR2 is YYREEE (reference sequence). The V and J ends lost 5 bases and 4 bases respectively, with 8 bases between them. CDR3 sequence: CASRAGPDTQYF. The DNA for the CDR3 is TGTGCCAGCAGGGCAGGACCAGATACGCAGTATTTT.

In DNA, the CDR3 is TGTGCCAGTACCACAGGCGATCGGGCTTTCTTT. This sequence encodes CASTTGDRAFF. The chain has TRBV19 and TRBJ1-1; tentative D call: TRBD1 (5 bases). The V and J ends lost 7 bases and 11 bases respectively, with 14 bases between them. The CDR3 runs 11 residues. Germline V gene lookup returns CDR1 LNHDA and CDR2 SQIVND (reference sequence).

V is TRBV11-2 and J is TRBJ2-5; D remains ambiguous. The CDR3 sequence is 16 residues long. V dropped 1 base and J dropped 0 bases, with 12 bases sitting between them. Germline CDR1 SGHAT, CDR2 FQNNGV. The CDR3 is CASSLGIRRYQETQYF. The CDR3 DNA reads TGTGCCAGCAGCTTAGGGATCCGACGGTACCAAGAGACCCAGTACTTC.

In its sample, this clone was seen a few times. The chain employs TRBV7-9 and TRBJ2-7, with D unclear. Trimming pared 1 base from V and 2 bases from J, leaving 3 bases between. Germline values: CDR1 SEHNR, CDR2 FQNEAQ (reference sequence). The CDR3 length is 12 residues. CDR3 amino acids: CASSLGAYEQYV. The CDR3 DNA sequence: TGTGCCAGCAGCTTAGGGGCCTACGAGCAGTACGTC.

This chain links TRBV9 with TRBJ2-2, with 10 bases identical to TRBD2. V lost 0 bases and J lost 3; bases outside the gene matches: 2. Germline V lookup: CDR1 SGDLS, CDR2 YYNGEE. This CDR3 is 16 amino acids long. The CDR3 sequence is CASSVGTSGYTGELFF. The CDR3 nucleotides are TGTGCCAGCAGCGTAGGGACTAGCGGTTACACCGGGGAGCTGTTTTTT. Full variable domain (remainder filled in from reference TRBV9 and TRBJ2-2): DSGVTQTPKHLITATGQRVTLRCSPRSGDLSVYWYQQSLDQGLQFLIQYYNGEERAKGNILERFSAQQFPDLHSELNLSSLELGDSALYFCASSVGTSGYTGELFFGEGSRLTVL.

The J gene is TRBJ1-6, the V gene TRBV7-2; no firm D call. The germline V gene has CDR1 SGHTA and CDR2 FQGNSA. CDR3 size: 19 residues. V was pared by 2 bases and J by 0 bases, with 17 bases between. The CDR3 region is CASSLRLHGEVSYNSPLHF. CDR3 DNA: TGTGCCAGCAGCTTAAGGCTACACGGGGAGGTCTCCTATAATTCACCCCTCCACTTT.

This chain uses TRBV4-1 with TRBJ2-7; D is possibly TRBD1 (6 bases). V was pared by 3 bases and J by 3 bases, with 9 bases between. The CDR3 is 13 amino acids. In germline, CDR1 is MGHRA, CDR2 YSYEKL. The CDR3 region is CASSQTQGYEQYV. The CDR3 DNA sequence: TGCGCCAGCAGCCAGACACAGGGCTACGAGCAGTACGTC.

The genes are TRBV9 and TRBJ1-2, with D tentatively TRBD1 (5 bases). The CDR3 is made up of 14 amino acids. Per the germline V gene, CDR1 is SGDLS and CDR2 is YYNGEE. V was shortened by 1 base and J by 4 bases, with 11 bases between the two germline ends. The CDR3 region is CASSVSQGPYGYTF. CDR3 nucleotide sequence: TGTGCCAGCAGCGTAAGTCAGGGCCCCTATGGCTACACCTTC.

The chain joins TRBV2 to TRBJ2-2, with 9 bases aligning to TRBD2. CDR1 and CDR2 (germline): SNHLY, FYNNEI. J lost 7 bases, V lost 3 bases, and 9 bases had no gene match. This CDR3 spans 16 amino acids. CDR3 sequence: CASSDGGGAGIGELFF. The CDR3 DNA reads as TGTGCCAGCAGTGATGGCGGGGGGGCCGGGATCGGGGAGCTGTTTTTT.

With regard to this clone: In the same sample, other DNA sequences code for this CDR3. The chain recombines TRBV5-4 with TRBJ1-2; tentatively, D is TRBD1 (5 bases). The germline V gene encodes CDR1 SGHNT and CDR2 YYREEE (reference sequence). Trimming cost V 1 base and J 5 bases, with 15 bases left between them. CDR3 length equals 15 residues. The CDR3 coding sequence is TGTGCCAGCAGCTTGCGCCCCGGCGGGGGATATGGCTACACCTTC. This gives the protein CASSLRPGGGYGYTF.

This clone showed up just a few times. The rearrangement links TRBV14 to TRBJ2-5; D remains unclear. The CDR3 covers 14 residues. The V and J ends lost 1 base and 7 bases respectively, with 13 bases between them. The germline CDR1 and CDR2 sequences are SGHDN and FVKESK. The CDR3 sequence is CASSQADWWGTQYF. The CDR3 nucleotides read TGTGCCAGCAGCCAAGCCGACTGGTGGGGGACCCAGTACTTC.

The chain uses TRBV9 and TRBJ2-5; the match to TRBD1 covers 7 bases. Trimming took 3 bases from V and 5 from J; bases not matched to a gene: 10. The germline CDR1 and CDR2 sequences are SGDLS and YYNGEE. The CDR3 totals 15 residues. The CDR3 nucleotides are TGTGCCAGCAGCGCGAGGGCTACAGGGGCGGAGACCCAGTACTTC. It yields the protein CASSARATGAETQYF.